A single sample is the source of the 3 T cell receptor beta chains below, sequenced in a study of CD4+ T cells in melanoma. Some clones are missing from TCRdb's copy, which holds only in-frame ones; the method was immunoSEQ multiplex PCR. The sample lists over 100,000 clones; over 80% were seen once. Sequenced material: peripheral blood. The receptors here all came from a human donor with melanoma.

The chain links TRBV4-2 to TRBJ1-1, with D maybe TRBD1 (5 bases). Trimming left V 2 bases short and J 12 bases short, with 16 bases between. The CDR3 has 13 residues. The V gene's germline CDR1 is LGHNA and CDR2 YNFKEQ. CDR3 coding DNA: TGTGCCAGCAGCCAAACGGGGCCAGGCGAGACTTTCTTT. Amino acid sequence: CASSQTGPGETFF.

This rearrangement joins TRBV15 to TRBJ2-1; D uncertain. The CDR3 spans 14 residues. V shed 0 bases and J shed 4 bases, with 7 bases lying between them. Germline CDR1 LNHNV, CDR2 YYDKDF (reference sequence). CDR3 residues: CATSRDLQYNEQFF. CDR3 bases: TGTGCCACCAGCAGAGATCTACAGTACAATGAGCAGTTCTTC.

The chain carries TRBV18 and TRBJ1-1, with D maybe TRBD1 (5 bases). The CDR3 extends over 14 amino acids. The germline V gene encodes CDR1 KGHSH and CDR2 LQKENI. Trimming shortened V by 4 bases and J by 3 bases, and 12 bases separated the two germline ends. CDR3 coding DNA: TGTGCCAGCTCACGATTAGGGGATGACACTGAAGCTTTCTTT. Its translation: CASSRLGDDTEAFF.